A selection of T cell receptor beta chains follows, all from one sample in a study of T cells after somatic rescue of genetic block. Clones were sequenced by immunoSEQ multiplex PCR, and TCRdb holds only the in-frame ones, with some missing. The table has tens of thousands of clones, around 90% seen once; the top ten hold roughly 1.7%. The sample consisted of peripheral blood mononuclear cells (PBMCs). Receptors originate from a woman aged 18 to 35. Both conserved end residues are part of each CDR3. Each record gives: V gene, J gene, CDR3 length, clone size, CDR3 protein. For some rows the clone size is stated as once, few or many, or as a class when expanded; others skip it.

>TRBV7-9|TRBJ1-2|14|-
CASSSDAANYGYTF
>TRBV10-1|TRBJ1-1|12|-
CARVMGGTEAFF
>TRBV28|TRBJ1-2|17|-
CASRQIRMDSSTYGYTF
>TRBV10-3|TRBJ2-7|13|-
CAIRGTGEDEQYF
>TRBV19|TRBJ1-1|14|-
CASSPGGGSTEAFF
>TRBV7-9|TRBJ1-1|15|-
CASRLVAGTDAEAFF
>TRBV29-1|TRBJ2-2|15|-
CSVDVGAKNTGELFF
>TRBV7-9|TRBJ2-5|14|-
CASSLVVERETQYF
>TRBV5-1|TRBJ2-3|14|-
CASSLQGYTDTQYF
>TRBV18|TRBJ2-2|17|-
CASSYALGTGMTGELFF
>TRBV9|TRBJ2-1|14|-
CASNTGTGWNEQFF
>TRBV12-5|TRBJ2-2|18|-
CASGLPYGATGNTGELFF
>TRBV19|TRBJ1-2|13|-
CASSITGDYGYTF
>TRBV27|TRBJ1-5|14|-
CASTLQGADQPQHF
>TRBV9|TRBJ2-7|14|-
CASSVSASSYEQYF
>TRBV7-7|TRBJ1-1|13|-
CASSLGSNTEAFF
>TRBV13|TRBJ1-1|13|once
CASSFDWNTEAFF